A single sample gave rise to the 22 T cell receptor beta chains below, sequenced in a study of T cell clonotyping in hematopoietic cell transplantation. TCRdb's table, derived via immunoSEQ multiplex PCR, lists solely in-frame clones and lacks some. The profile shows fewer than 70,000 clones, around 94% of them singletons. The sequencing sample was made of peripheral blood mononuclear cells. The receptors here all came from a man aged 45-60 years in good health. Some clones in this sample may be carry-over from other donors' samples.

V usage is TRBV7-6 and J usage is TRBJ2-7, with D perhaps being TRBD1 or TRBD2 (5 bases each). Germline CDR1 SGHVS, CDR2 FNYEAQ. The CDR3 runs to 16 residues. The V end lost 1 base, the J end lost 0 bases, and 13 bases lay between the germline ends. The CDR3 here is CASSLGGDGGSYEQYF. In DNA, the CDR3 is TGTGCCAGCAGCTTAGGTGGGGACGGAGGCTCCTACGAGCAGTACTTC.

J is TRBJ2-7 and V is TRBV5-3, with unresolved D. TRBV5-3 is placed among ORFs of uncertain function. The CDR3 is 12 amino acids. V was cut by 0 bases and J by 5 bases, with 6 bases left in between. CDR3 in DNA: TGTGCCAGAAGCTTGGTTTGGAACGAGCAGTACTTC. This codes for CARSLVWNEQYF.

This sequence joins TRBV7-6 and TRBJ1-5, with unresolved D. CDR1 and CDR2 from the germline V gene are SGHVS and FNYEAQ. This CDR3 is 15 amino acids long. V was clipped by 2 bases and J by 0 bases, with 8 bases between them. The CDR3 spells CASSLMADSNQPQHF. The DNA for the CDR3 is TGTGCCAGCAGCTTAATGGCAGATAGCAATCAGCCCCAGCATTTT.

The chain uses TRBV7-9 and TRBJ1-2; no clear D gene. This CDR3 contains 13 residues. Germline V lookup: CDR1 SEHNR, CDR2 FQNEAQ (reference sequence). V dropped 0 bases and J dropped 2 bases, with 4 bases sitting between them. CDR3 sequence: CASSLAENYGYTF. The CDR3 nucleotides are TGTGCCAGCAGCTTAGCAGAAAACTATGGCTACACCTTC.

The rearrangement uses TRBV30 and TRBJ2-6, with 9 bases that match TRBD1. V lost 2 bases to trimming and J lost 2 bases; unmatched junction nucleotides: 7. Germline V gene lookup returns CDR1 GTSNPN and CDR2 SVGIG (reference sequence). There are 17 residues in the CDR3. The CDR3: CAWSITGQGPGANVLTF. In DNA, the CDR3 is TGTGCCTGGAGTATAACAGGACAGGGGCCTGGGGCCAACGTCCTGACTTTC.

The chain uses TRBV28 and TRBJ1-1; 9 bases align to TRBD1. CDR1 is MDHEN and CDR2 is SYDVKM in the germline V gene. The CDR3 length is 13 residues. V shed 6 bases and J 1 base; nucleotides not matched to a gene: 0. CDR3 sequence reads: CASRGQGNTEAFF. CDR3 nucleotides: TGTGCCAGCAGGGGACAGGGGAACACTGAAGCTTTCTTT.

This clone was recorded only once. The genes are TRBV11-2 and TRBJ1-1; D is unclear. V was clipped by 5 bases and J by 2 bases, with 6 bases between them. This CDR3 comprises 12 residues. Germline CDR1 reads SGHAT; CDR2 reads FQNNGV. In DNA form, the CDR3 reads TGTGCCAGCAGCCGAGCAAACACTGAAGCTTTCTTT. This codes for CASSRANTEAFF.

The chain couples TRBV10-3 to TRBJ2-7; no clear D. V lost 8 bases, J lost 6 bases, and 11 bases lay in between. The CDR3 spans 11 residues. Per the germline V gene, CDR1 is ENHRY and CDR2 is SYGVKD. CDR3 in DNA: TGTGCCATCCTCCGCAATGGCGAGCAGTACTTC. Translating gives CAILRNGEQYF.

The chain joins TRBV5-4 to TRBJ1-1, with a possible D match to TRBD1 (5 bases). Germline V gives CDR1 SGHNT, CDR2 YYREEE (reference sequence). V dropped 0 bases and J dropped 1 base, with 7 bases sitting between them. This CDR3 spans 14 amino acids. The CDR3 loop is CASSLGQPNTEAFF. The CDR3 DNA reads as TGTGCCAGCAGCTTGGGACAGCCGAACACTGAAGCTTTCTTT.

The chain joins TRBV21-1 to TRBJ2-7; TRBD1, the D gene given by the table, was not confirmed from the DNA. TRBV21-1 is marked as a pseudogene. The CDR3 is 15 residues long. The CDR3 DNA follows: TGTGCCAGCAGCTTTTGGGGACAGGGATTCTACGAGCAGTACTTC. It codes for CASSFWGQGFYEQYF.

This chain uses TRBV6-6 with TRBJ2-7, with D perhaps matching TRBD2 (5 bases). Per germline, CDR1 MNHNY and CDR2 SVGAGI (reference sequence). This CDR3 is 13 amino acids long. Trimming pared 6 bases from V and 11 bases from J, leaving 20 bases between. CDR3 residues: CASSLEVQAKEYF. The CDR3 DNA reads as TGTGCCAGCAGCCTGGAGGTGCAGGCCAAGGAGTACTTC.

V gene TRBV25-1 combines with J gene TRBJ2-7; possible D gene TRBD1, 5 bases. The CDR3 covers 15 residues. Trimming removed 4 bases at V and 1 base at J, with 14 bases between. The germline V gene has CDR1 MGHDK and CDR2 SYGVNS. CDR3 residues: CASSAGQIFSYEQYF. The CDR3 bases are TGTGCCAGCAGTGCTGGACAAATTTTTTCCTACGAGCAGTACTTC.

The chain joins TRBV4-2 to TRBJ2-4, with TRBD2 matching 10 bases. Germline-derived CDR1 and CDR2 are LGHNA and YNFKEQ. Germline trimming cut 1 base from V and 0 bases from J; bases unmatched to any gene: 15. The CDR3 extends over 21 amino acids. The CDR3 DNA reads TGTGCCAGCAGCCAAGCGAGGACTAGCGGAGATCCTCTAATAGCCAAAAACATTCAGTACTTC. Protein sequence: CASSQARTSGDPLIAKNIQYF.

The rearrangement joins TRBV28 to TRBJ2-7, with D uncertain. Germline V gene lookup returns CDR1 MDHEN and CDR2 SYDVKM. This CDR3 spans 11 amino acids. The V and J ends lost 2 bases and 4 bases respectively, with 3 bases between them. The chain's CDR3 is CASSLQYEQYF. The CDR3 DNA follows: TGTGCCAGCAGTTTACAGTACGAGCAGTACTTC.

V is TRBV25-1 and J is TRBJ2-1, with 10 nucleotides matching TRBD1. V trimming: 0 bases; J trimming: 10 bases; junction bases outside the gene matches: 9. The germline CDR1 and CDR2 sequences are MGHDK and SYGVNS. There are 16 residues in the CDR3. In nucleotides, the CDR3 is TGTGCCAGCAGTGAATATGGGGACAGGGGACTTGGGGAGCAGTTCTTC. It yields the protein CASSEYGDRGLGEQFF.

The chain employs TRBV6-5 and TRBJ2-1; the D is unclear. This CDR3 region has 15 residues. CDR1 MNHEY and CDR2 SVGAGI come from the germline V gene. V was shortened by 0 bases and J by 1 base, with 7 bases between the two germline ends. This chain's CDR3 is CASSYSYGSYNEQFF. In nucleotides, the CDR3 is TGTGCCAGCAGTTACTCGTACGGATCCTACAATGAGCAGTTCTTC.

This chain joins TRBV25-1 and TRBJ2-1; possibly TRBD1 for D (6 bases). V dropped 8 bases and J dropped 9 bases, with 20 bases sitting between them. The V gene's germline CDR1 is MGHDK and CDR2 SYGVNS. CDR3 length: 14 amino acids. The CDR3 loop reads CASSRDILSSEQFF. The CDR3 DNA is TGTGCCAGCTCCCGGGACATATTAAGCAGTGAGCAGTTCTTC.

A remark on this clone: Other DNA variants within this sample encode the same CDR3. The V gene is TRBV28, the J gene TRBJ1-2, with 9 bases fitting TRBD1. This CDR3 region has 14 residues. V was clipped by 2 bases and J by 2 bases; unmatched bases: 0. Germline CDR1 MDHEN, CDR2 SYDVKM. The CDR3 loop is CASSLGQGNYGYTF. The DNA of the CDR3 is TGTGCCAGCAGTTTAGGACAGGGGAACTATGGCTACACCTTC.

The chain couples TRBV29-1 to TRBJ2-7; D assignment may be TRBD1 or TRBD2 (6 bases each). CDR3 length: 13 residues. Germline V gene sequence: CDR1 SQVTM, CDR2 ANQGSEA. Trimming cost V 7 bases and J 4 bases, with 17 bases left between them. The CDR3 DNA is TGCAGCGCACAGGGTTTTAGCGGTTACGAGCAGTACTTC. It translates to CSAQGFSGYEQYF.

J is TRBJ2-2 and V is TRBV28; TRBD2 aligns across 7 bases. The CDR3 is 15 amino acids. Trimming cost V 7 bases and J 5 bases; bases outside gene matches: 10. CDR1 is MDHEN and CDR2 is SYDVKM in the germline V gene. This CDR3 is CASTSGLVRTGELFF. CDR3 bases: TGTGCCAGCACCTCCGGACTAGTCCGTACCGGGGAGCTGTTTTTT.

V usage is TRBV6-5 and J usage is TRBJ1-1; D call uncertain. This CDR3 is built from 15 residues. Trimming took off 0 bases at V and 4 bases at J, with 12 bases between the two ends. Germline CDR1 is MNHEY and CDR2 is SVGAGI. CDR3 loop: CASSYSRRIATEAFF. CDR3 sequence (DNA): TGTGCCAGCAGTTACTCGAGAAGGATAGCCACTGAAGCTTTCTTT.

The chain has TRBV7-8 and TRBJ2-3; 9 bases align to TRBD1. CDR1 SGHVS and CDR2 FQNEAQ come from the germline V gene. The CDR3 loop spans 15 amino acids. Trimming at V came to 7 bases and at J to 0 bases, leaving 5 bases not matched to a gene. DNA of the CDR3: TGTGCCAGCATCGCACAGGGGGCTAGCACAGATACGCAGTATTTT. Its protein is CASIAQGASTDTQYF.